This T cell receptor beta chain was observed in a study of a mutant IDH1 vaccine in newly diagnosed glioma. Overall study: Patients got radiotherapy, temozolomide, or both beforehand, and most got both.

Only in-frame clones appear in the TCRdb table, and some are missing; sequencing was by immunoSEQ multiplex PCR. The data show 110,000 or so clones, with roughly 90% seen just once and under 0.8% held by the top ten. Broader study findings: Most patients, approximately 92%, showed vaccine-induced immune responses.

V was trimmed by 2 bases and J by 10 bases, leaving 12 bases between them. Germline V gene data show CDR1 as SNHLY and CDR2 as FYNNEI. The CDR3 consists of 14 residues. Noted time point: week 11, during vaccination. Vaccination comprised doses that each held 300 ug of mutant IDH1 20-mer peptide, plus topical imiquimod. Each of the donors came in with new WHO grade 3 or 4 astrocytomas that were IDH1-mutant and ATRX-lost. This clone occurred a few times. As yet, its antigen is unknown. Sequencing was performed on PBMCs, taken from a glioma patient whose treatment included an IDH1 peptide vaccine. The chain joins TRBV2 to TRBJ1-6, with a possible D match to TRBD1 (5 bases). This TCR was recovered from a woman aged 45-65 years with glioma. This CDR3 reads CASSELGLVSPLHF. In DNA, the CDR3 is TGTGCCAGCAGTGAACTGGGACTAGTATCACCCCTCCACTTT. Variable domain in full (rest from reference TRBV2 and TRBJ1-6): EPEVTQTPSHQVTQMGQEVILRCVPISNHLYFYWYRQILGQKVEFLVSFYNNEISEKSEIFDDQFSVERPDGSNFTLKIRSTKLEDSAMYFCASSELGLVSPLHFGNGTRLTVT.